The TCR beta chain under discussion was sequenced for a study of blood T cell repertoires in COVID-19. Per germline, CDR1 PRHDT and CDR2 FYEKMQ (reference sequence). The CDR3 has 19 residues. The V end was cut by 6 bases, the J end by 4 bases, with 28 bases between. Authors' methods: Quantification of nucleated cells was approximated via reference gene primer amplification. Profiled with immunoSEQ multiplex PCR; TCRdb holds only in-frame clones, not every one. The DNA was the basis for D and trimming; V, J and clone size are from that table. This table holds 180,000 or so clones, around 80% found once. A Seattle source enrolled patients during active infection and followed them longitudinally.

The chain employs TRBV13 and TRBJ1-3, with D possibly being TRBD1 (6 bases). Material for sequencing was peripheral blood. The TCR sequence derives from a woman older than 75 with COVID-19, enrolled during active disease. In DNA form, the CDR3 reads TGTGCCAGCAGTACAGAGGGGTGGGGGCCTCTACGAGCGGGAAACACCATATATTTT. Protein: CASSTEGWGPLRAGNTIYF.